The clone carrying this T cell receptor (beta chain) has more than one count but fewer than ten. TCRdb ran MiXCR on the 5' RACE reads and lists one entry per CDR3 protein. The top ten hold about 1% of the sample, which has approximately 350,000 distinct CDR3 sequences, roughly 14% seen once. This specimen belongs to a study of CD8 T cells in ankylosing spondylitis. V shed 10 bases, J shed 2 bases, and the junction held 7 bases outside the gene matches. The germline V gene has CDR1 SEHNR and CDR2 FQNEAQ (reference sequence). The CDR3 extends over 14 amino acids. This TCR derives from a male donor with ankylosing spondylitis or in good health (not recorded which). The sequenced sample was blood, either unsorted or a sorted T cell fraction (not recorded which). The chain carries TRBV7-9 and TRBJ2-3, with 9 bases identical to TRBD1. The CDR3 protein is CATTRDRDTDTQYF. In nucleotides, the CDR3 is TGTGCCACCACGCGGGACAGGGACACAGATACGCAGTATTTT.